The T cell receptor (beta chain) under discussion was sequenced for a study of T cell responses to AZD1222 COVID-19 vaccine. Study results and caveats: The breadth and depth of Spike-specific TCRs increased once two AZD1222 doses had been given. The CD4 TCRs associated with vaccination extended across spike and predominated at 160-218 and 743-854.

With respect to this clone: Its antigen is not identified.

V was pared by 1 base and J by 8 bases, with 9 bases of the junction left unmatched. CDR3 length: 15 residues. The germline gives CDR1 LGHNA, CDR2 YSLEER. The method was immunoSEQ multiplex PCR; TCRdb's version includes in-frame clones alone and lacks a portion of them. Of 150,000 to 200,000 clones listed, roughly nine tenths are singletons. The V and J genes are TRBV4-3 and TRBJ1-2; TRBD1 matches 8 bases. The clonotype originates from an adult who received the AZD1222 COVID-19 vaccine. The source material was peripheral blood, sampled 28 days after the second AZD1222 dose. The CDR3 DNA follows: TGCGCCAGCAGCCAAGTTTCAGGGGGCGTAGAGGGCTACACCTTC. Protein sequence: CASSQVSGGVEGYTF.